What follows are 19 T cell receptor beta chains derived from one specimen sequenced in a study of blood T cell repertoires in COVID-19. The repertoire was sequenced with immunoSEQ multiplex PCR; TCRdb's copy has only in-frame clones and lacks some. Here the sample spans about 150,000 clones, more than 80% being singletons. The specimen was peripheral blood. The receptors here all came from a woman aged 40 to 55 with acute or convalescent COVID-19.

The CDR3 loop reads CASSLDGGAGETQYF. In nucleotides, the CDR3 is TGTGCCAGCAGCTTAGATGGGGGGGCCGGGGAGACCCAGTACTTC. The V and J genes are TRBV11-2 and TRBJ2-5, with a tentative D call TRBD2 (7 bases). From germline, CDR1 is SGHAT and CDR2 FQNNGV. Trimming left V 0 bases short and J 5 bases short, with 13 bases between. This CDR3 comprises 15 residues.

This clone was detected once. The rearrangement joins TRBV7-2 to TRBJ1-1; the match to TRBD1 covers 11 bases. Germline CDR1 SGHTA, CDR2 FQGNSA. This CDR3 spans 15 amino acids. The V segment lost 1 base and the J segment 4 bases; nucleotides outside the gene matches: 2. The CDR3 is CASSLGGTGGTEAFF. The CDR3 DNA follows: TGTGCCAGCAGCTTAGGGGGGACAGGGGGCACTGAAGCTTTCTTT.

The rearrangement joins TRBV28 to TRBJ2-3, with D possibly being TRBD2 (5 bases). Germline lookup yields CDR1 MDHEN and CDR2 SYDVKM. Trimming left V 8 bases short and J 0 bases short, with 15 bases between. CDR3 length: 15 amino acids. CDR3: CASALGLKSTDTQYF. The DNA of the CDR3 is TGTGCCAGCGCCCTTGGACTTAAGAGCACAGATACGCAGTATTTT.

This chain connects TRBV5-1 to TRBJ2-3; 10 bases match TRBD1. The V and J ends lost 4 bases and 2 bases, in that order; junction bases with no gene match: 4. CDR1 and CDR2 (germline): SGHRS, YFSETQ. The CDR3 extends over 15 amino acids. The CDR3 coding sequence is TGCGCCAGCAGCCGGGACAGGGGAGACACAGATACGCAGTATTTT. It encodes CASSRDRGDTDTQYF.

The genes are TRBV3-1 (or the pseudogene TRBV3-2) and TRBJ2-1; D is unresolved. Germline lookup yields CDR1 LGHDT and CDR2 YNNKEL (reference sequence). V was trimmed by 1 base and J by 10 bases, leaving 11 bases between them. The CDR3 covers 13 residues. CDR3 residues: CASSQGAGGEQFF. As DNA, the CDR3 is TGTGCCAGCAGCCAAGGGGCCGGTGGGGAGCAGTTCTTC.

This clone is a singleton in its sample. V usage is TRBV7-2 and J usage is TRBJ2-7; the match to TRBD2 covers 14 bases. CDR1 SGHTA and CDR2 FQGNSA come from the germline V gene. V lost 0 bases and J lost 8; bases outside the gene matches: 6. This CDR3 region has 16 residues. The CDR3 DNA follows: TGTGCCAGCAGCTTAGCTAAAGGGACTAGCGGGAGTAAGCAGTACTTC. It encodes CASSLAKGTSGSKQYF.

This chain joins TRBV30 and TRBJ2-7; 7 nucleotides line up with TRBD2. The CDR3 contains 15 residues. Losses at the gene ends were 4 bases for V and 6 bases for J; bases not matched to a gene: 15. Germline lookup yields CDR1 GTSNPN and CDR2 SVGIG (reference sequence). CDR3 coding DNA: TGTGCCTGGACCTCGAAAAGCGGGGCCGGGGGCGAGCAGTACTTC. It encodes CAWTSKSGAGGEQYF.

The chain links TRBV28 to TRBJ1-1, with 9 nucleotides matching TRBD1. From germline, CDR1 is MDHEN and CDR2 SYDVKM. The trim removed 4 bases at V and 5 bases at J, leaving 11 bases unmatched. This CDR3 region has 16 residues. CDR3 nucleotides: TGTGCCAGCAGTTCAGAACAGGGGGCGCGGGTTACTGAAGCTTTCTTT. It encodes CASSSEQGARVTEAFF.

The rearrangement uses TRBV9 and TRBJ2-3; 9 bases are a match to TRBD2. This CDR3 has 16 residues. Germline V gene sequence: CDR1 SGDLS, CDR2 YYNGEE. The V and J ends lost 0 bases and 0 bases, in that order; junction bases with no gene match: 2. The CDR3 DNA sequence: TGTGCCAGCAGCGTAGCGGCGGGGGGGAGCACAGATACGCAGTATTTT. Translated, it gives CASSVAAGGSTDTQYF.

This chain joins TRBV7-8 and TRBJ2-1; D unclear. Looked up from germline, CDR1 is SGHVS and CDR2 is FQNEAQ. The CDR3 is made up of 14 amino acids. The V end lost 0 bases, the J end lost 6 bases, and 9 bases lay between the germline ends. The CDR3: CASSLALPGNEQFF. The CDR3, as DNA: TGTGCCAGCAGCTTAGCGTTGCCGGGCAATGAGCAGTTCTTC.

The chain employs TRBV2 and TRBJ2-4; no definite D call. This CDR3 spans 12 amino acids. Germline V lookup: CDR1 SNHLY, CDR2 FYNNEI. The V end was cut by 5 bases, the J end by 6 bases, with 8 bases between. CDR3 protein: CASSNHINIQYF. CDR3 DNA: TGTGCCAGCAGTAACCACATAAACATTCAGTACTTC.

The genes are TRBV10-1 and TRBJ2-3, with 7 bases lining up with TRBD2. The CDR3 has 16 residues. The J segment lost 2 bases and the V segment lost 0 bases, leaving 5 bases of the junction unmatched. The germline CDR1 and CDR2 sequences are WNHNN and SYGVQD (reference sequence). The CDR3 sequence is CASSESGGGVTDTQYF. For the CDR3, the DNA is TGCGCCAGCAGTGAGTCGGGTGGGGGGGTCACAGATACGCAGTATTTT.

This chain uses TRBV7-6 with TRBJ2-5; D is possibly TRBD2 (6 bases). Trimming removed 3 bases at V and 5 bases at J, with 16 bases between. From germline, CDR1 is SGHVS and CDR2 FNYEAQ. The CDR3 runs to 15 residues. Here the CDR3 reads CASSFVSSGVETQYF. CDR3 nucleotide sequence: TGTGCCAGCAGCTTTGTTTCGTCGGGAGTGGAGACCCAGTACTTC.

V gene TRBV6-1 combines with J gene TRBJ1-2; tentative D call: TRBD1 (6 bases). The CDR3 spans 16 residues. Trimming cost V 1 base and J 4 bases, with 16 bases left between them. CDR1 MNHNS and CDR2 SASEGT come from the germline V gene. CDR3 DNA sequence: TGTGCCAGCAGTGAAGATCAGACAGGCCTAGGCTATGGCTACACCTTC. The encoded protein is CASSEDQTGLGYGYTF.

The V call is TRBV6-5, the J call TRBJ1-5; possibly TRBD1 for D (6 bases). The V gene lost 6 bases and the J gene lost 1 base, with 13 bases spanning the gap. This CDR3 is 15 amino acids long. Germline CDR1 MNHEY, CDR2 SVGAGI. In DNA, the CDR3 is TGTGCCAGCAGGACCCCTACAGGGAGCAATCAGCCCCAGCATTTT. It codes for CASRTPTGSNQPQHF.

V and J are TRBV19 and TRBJ1-5; D remains ambiguous. The germline V gene encodes CDR1 LNHDA and CDR2 SQIVND (reference sequence). CDR3 length equals 14 residues. Trimming shortened V by 3 bases and J by 4 bases, and 10 bases separated the two germline ends. CDR3 protein: CASSIGSGNQPQHF. CDR3 DNA sequence: TGTGCCAGTAGTATTGGCTCAGGTAATCAGCCCCAGCATTTT.

The chain employs TRBV5-1 and TRBJ1-6; TRBD1 aligns across 8 bases. Germline-derived CDR1 and CDR2 are SGHRS and YFSETQ. V lost 4 bases and J lost 9; bases outside the gene matches: 12. The CDR3 contains 16 residues. Written as DNA, the CDR3 is TGCGCCAGCAGCCCTATAGGACAGGGTGGGGGTTCACCCCTCCACTTT. Amino acid sequence: CASSPIGQGGGSPLHF.

The chain uses TRBV7-9 and TRBJ2-1, with unresolved D. The CDR3 extends over 14 amino acids. Germline V gene sequence: CDR1 SEHNR, CDR2 FQNEAQ (reference sequence). V was trimmed by 5 bases and J by 9 bases, leaving 17 bases between them. The CDR3 loop is CASSPRLIGGEQFF. The DNA of the CDR3 is TGTGCCAGCAGCCCACGATTAATAGGCGGTGAGCAGTTCTTC.

A single count supports this clone. This sequence joins TRBV4-2 and TRBJ2-1; 11 nucleotides match TRBD2. V was clipped by 0 bases and J by 3 bases; unmatched bases: 1. The CDR3 is 16 amino acids. CDR1 is LGHNA, CDR2 YNFKEQ, per germline. The CDR3 DNA follows: TGTGCCAGCAGCCAAGATGGGACTAGCGGCTACAATGAGCAGTTCTTC. Amino acids: CASSQDGTSGYNEQFF.